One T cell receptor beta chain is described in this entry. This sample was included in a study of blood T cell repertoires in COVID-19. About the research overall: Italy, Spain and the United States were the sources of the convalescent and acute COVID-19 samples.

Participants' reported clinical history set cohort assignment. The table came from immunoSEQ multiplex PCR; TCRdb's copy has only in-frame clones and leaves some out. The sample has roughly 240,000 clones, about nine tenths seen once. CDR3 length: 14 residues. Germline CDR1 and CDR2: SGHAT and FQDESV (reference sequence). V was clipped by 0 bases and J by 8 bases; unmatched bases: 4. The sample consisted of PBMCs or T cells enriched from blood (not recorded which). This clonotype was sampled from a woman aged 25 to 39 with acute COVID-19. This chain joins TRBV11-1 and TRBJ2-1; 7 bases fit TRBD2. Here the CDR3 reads CASSLAGGSDEQFF. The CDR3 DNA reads TGTGCCAGCAGCTTAGCGGGGGGGTCCGATGAGCAGTTCTTC.